Listed below are T cell receptor beta chains from one sample, sequenced in a study of control samples from healthy donors and cancer patients. Clones were sequenced by immunoSEQ multiplex PCR, and TCRdb holds only the in-frame ones, with some missing. This table has 80,000 to 100,000 clones, around 90% appearing once. Sequenced sample: blood. The receptors come from a man younger than 45 in good health. Each CDR3 is given with its conserved first and last residue. The D gene is left open where the match is weak. For some rows the clone size is stated as once, few or many, or as a class when expanded; others skip it.

>TRBJ2-4|TRBD2|TRBV4-2|.
CASSLSVGTSGSGAKNIQYF
TGTGCCAGCAGCCTAAGTGTAGGGACTAGCGGCTCCGGGGCCAAAAACATTCAGTACTTC
>TRBJ2-7|.|TRBV21-1|.
CASNRHSETYEQYF
TGTGCCAGCAACAGACACTCGGAGACCTACGAGCAGTACTTC
>TRBJ1-1|.|TRBV6-4|few
CASSAEQGSNTEAFF
TGTGCCAGCAGTGCAGAACAGGGTTCTAACACTGAAGCTTTCTTT
>TRBJ2-5|.|TRBV5-1|.
CASSHQETQYF
TGCGCCAGCAGCCACCAAGAGACCCAGTACTTC
>TRBJ2-5|TRBD1|TRBV5-6|.
CASSLDRGSGGETQYF
TGTGCCAGCAGCTTGGACAGGGGATCAGGTGGGGAGACCCAGTACTTC
>TRBJ2-2|TRBD2|TRBV4-2|.
CASSQDWSLGTSGRIGELFF
TGTGCCAGCAGCCAAGATTGGAGTCTGGGGACTAGCGGGAGAATCGGGGAGCTGTTTTTT
>TRBJ1-3|.|TRBV7-8|.
CASSLYGSGNTIYF
TGTGCCAGCAGCTTATATGGGTCTGGAAACACCATATATTTT
>TRBJ1-6|.|TRBV18|.
CASSPGASSYNSPLHF
TGTGCCAGCTCACCAGGGGCTAGCTCCTATAATTCACCCCTCCACTTT
>TRBJ1-6|TRBD1|TRBV28|.
CASRIRSGTGDSPLHF
TGTGCCAGCAGAATCCGGAGCGGGACAGGGGATTCACCCCTCCACTTT
>TRBJ1-2|TRBD1|TRBV27|.
CATRDRVYGYTF
TGTGCCACCCGGGACAGGGTCTATGGCTACACCTTC
>TRBJ2-1|.|TRBV28|.
CASSFTMASETYNEQFF
TGTGCCAGCAGTTTCACTATGGCTAGCGAGACCTACAATGAGCAGTTCTTC
>TRBJ2-7|.|TRBV5-5|.
CASSHTPQNAYEQYF
TGTGCCAGCAGCCACACGCCTCAGAACGCCTACGAGCAGTACTTC
>TRBJ1-2|.|TRBV12-3/TRBV12-4|.
CASSQSNGYTF
TGTGCCAGCAGTCAAAGTAATGGCTACACCTTC
>TRBJ2-7|.|TRBV5-6|.
CASSPPAGDPYEQYF
TGTGCCAGCAGCCCGCCCGCAGGGGATCCCTACGAGCAGTACTTC
>TRBJ2-3|TRBD2|TRBV19|.
CASSRLAGSTDTQYF
TGTGCCAGTAGTAGACTAGCGGGAAGCACAGATACGCAGTATTTT
>TRBJ1-1|.|TRBV12-5|.
CASGLVPGPAKNTEAFF
TGTGCTAGTGGTTTGGTACCAGGGCCGGCTAAGAACACTGAAGCTTTCTTT
>TRBJ2-7|.|TRBV7-2|many
CASSKRSRDILPYEQYF
TGTGCCAGCAGCAAGAGAAGTCGGGACATTTTACCCTACGAGCAGTACTTC
>TRBJ1-4|.|TRBV2|.
CASIRDLQGTNEKLFF
TGTGCCAGCATACGGGACCTACAGGGAACTAATGAAAAACTGTTTTTT
>TRBJ2-5|.|TRBV2|.
CASKGGADQETQYF
TGTGCCAGCAAGGGCGGGGCCGACCAAGAGACCCAGTACTTC
>TRBJ1-3|TRBD1|TRBV29-1|.
CSAHTDRGSGNTIYF
TGCAGCGCTCATACGGACAGGGGGTCTGGAAACACCATATATTTT
>TRBJ2-1|.|TRBV24-1|.
CATSDTLVQSRNEQFF
TGTGCCACCAGTGATACCCTGGTTCAGTCTCGGAATGAGCAGTTCTTC
>TRBJ2-2|.|TRBV30|.
CAWTGTHFGELFF
TGTGCCTGGACCGGGACTCATTTCGGGGAGCTGTTTTTT